This entry lists 30 T cell receptor beta chains sequenced from one sample in a study of immune characterization of retroperitoneal liposarcoma (dated by TCRdb to the late 2010s). Libraries were made using PCR. This sample was sequenced with a NextSeq 500. The public reads were run again by TCRdb, first through fastp at Q25 and then through MiXCR, and only productive beta chains were kept. Rows are combined by CDR3 protein, so each entry shows the most common genes and DNA. The sample has approximately 9,400 distinct CDR3 sequences on record, around 30% of them singletons. 8% to 10% of the sample lies in the top ten. Sequenced: tumor tissue. Receptors were obtained from a male donor with retroperitoneal liposarcoma.

By sample share, this clonotype is medium-sized. This chain links TRBV7-6 with TRBJ2-7; possible D gene TRBD1, 5 bases. V lost 5 bases to trimming and J lost 1 base, with 9 bases between them. Germline CDR1 SGHVS, CDR2 FNYEAQ. The CDR3 runs to 13 residues. The CDR3 nucleotides are TGTGCCAGCAGCCCGGACATTTCCTACGAGCAGTACTTC. Its protein product is CASSPDISYEQYF.

The chain joins TRBV6-1 to TRBJ2-3; D is unclear. This CDR3 contains 13 residues. Germline V lookup: CDR1 MNHNS, CDR2 SASEGT. Between the trimmed V and J ends, which lost 2 bases and 1 base, there was a span of 4 bases. CDR3 in amino acids: CASSEYRTDTQYF. DNA of the CDR3: TGTGCCAGCAGTGAATACCGCACAGATACGCAGTATTTT.

The sample holds a few counts of this clonotype. The J gene is TRBJ1-2, the V gene TRBV12-3 or TRBV12-4; 9 bases fit TRBD1. CDR3 length: 17 residues. The V and J ends lost 7 bases and 7 bases, in that order; junction bases with no gene match: 19. The CDR3 DNA reads as TGTGCCAGCACCCCGGGACAGGGAATTAGCCTGGTGAGTGGCTACACCTTC. This codes for CASTPGQGISLVSGYTF.

This clonotype was picked up a small number of times. The chain is built from TRBV6-6 and TRBJ2-1, with a possible D match to TRBD1 (5 bases). Germline CDR1 reads MNHNY; CDR2 reads SVGAGI (reference sequence). The length of the CDR3 is 15 residues. Trimming pared 0 bases from V and 7 bases from J, leaving 13 bases between. CDR3 region: CASSYSTYRKNEQFF. CDR3 nucleotide sequence: TGTGCCAGCAGTTACTCGACGTACAGGAAGAATGAGCAGTTCTTC.

By share, this clonotype ranks as medium-sized (0.01 to 0.1%). CDR3 region: CASTLSSTGGKTQFF. CDR3 nucleotides: TGTGCCAGCACCCTCTCGTCGACAGGGGGCAAGACCCAGTTCTTC. The chain links TRBV6-1 to TRBJ2-1; 10 bases align to TRBD1. V lost 7 bases to trimming and J lost 13 bases; unmatched junction nucleotides: 16. The germline gives CDR1 MNHNS, CDR2 SASEGT. The CDR3 sequence is 15 residues long.

This clonotype is medium-sized by share. V gene TRBV6-1 combines with J gene TRBJ2-3, with TRBD2 matching over 11 bases. CDR1 MNHNS and CDR2 SASEGT come from the germline V gene. The length of the CDR3 is 20 residues. With V trimmed by 7 bases and J by 2 bases, 20 bases remained unmatched. The CDR3: CASTPSLAGGRTSSTDTQYF. CDR3 DNA: TGTGCCAGCACCCCCTCGTTAGCGGGGGGGCGCACCTCCTCCACAGATACGCAGTATTTT.

The V gene is TRBV25-1, the J gene TRBJ2-1; tentative D call: TRBD2 (6 bases). The J call may be faulty, since TRBJ2-7 better matches the DNA end. The CDR3 extends over 11 amino acids. Germline CDR1 is MGHDK and CDR2 is SYGVNS. The CDR3 DNA sequence: TGTGCCAGCATAGCGGCCAATGAGCAGTACTTC. Protein: CASIAANEQYF.

This clonotype was detected ten times or more. The genes are TRBV6-1 and TRBJ1-3, with D perhaps matching TRBD1 (5 bases). The germline gives CDR1 MNHNS, CDR2 SASEGT. The CDR3 has 15 residues. Between the trimmed V and J ends, which lost 3 bases and 2 bases, there was a span of 11 bases. CDR3 coding DNA: TGTGCCAGCAGTGAGGGGCAGGTCCCTGGAAACACCATATATTTT. Protein product: CASSEGQVPGNTIYF.

The chain has TRBV12-3 or TRBV12-4 and TRBJ2-1; D is possibly TRBD1 (5 bases). CDR3 length: 16 residues. V lost 6 bases to trimming and J lost 8 bases, with 23 bases between them. The CDR3 nucleotides read TGTGCCAGCAGGACCGACAGTAACTTTGGGATGGATGAGCAGTTCTTC. Its protein is CASRTDSNFGMDEQFF.

The chain couples TRBV6-1 to TRBJ2-1; 7 bases match TRBD2. This CDR3 spans 15 amino acids. Germline V gene lookup returns CDR1 MNHNS and CDR2 SASEGT. Losses at the gene ends were 2 bases for V and 4 bases for J; bases not matched to a gene: 5. The CDR3, as DNA: TGTGCCAGCAGTGAACTGGGCGGGAGTTACAATGAGCAGTTCTTC. It encodes CASSELGGSYNEQFF.

This clonotype was detected many times. The rearrangement uses TRBV7-2 and TRBJ2-1; 12 bases match TRBD1. The DNA end favors TRBJ2-7, so the J call may be wrong. The CDR3 sequence is 15 residues long. Germline V lookup: CDR1 SGHTA, CDR2 FQGNSA. The CDR3 sequence: CASSLRDRGHNEQYF. The CDR3 DNA is TGTGCCAGCAGCCTCCGGGACAGGGGGCACAATGAGCAGTACTTC.

This sequence joins TRBV6-1 and TRBJ2-5; D remains ambiguous. The V end was cut by 3 bases, the J end by 0 bases, with 11 bases between. CDR1 and CDR2 from the germline V gene are MNHNS and SASEGT. CDR3 length: 15 amino acids. CDR3 loop: CASSESPANQETQYF. The CDR3 DNA follows: TGTGCCAGCAGTGAGAGTCCGGCTAACCAAGAGACCCAGTACTTC.

The genes are TRBV6-1 and TRBJ1-4; D gene ambiguous. Trimming stripped 7 bases from V and 1 base from J, with 13 bases between. Germline V gene data show CDR1 as MNHNS and CDR2 as SASEGT. This CDR3 is 15 amino acids long. In DNA, the CDR3 is TGTGCCAGCACCGACCCCCGGGGAACTAATGAAAAACTGTTTTTT. This encodes CASTDPRGTNEKLFF.

In its sample, this clonotype is medium-sized. The rearrangement uses TRBV6-6 and TRBJ2-1, with a weak D call TRBD2 (6 bases). The germline V gene has CDR1 MNHNY and CDR2 SVGAGI (reference sequence). The CDR3 spans 14 residues. With 2 bases removed from V and 13 bases from J, the gap between germline ends came to 18 bases. This CDR3 reads CASSYRRTGVPQFF. Here the CDR3 DNA reads TGTGCCAGCAGTTACCGACGCACGGGGGTGCCCCAGTTCTTC.

This clonotype is labeled medium-sized. The V and J genes are TRBV7-2 and TRBJ2-1; possibly TRBD2 for D (6 bases). CDR3 size: 15 residues. Trimming left V 1 base short and J 3 bases short, with 10 bases between. The germline gives CDR1 SGHTA, CDR2 FQGNSA. The CDR3 nucleotides are TGTGCCAGCAGCTTAGACAACGGGGGCTACAATGAGCAGTTCTTC. Amino acids: CASSLDNGGYNEQFF.

This clonotype was detected a few times. The chain employs TRBV6-4 and TRBJ2-1; D not certain. The V gene's germline CDR1 is MRHNA and CDR2 SNTAGT. CDR3 size: 15 residues. V was shortened by 2 bases and J by 2 bases, with 10 bases between the two germline ends. This chain's CDR3 is CASSDPYSAYNEQFF. Written as DNA, the CDR3 is TGTGCCAGCAGTGACCCGTACAGTGCCTACAATGAGCAGTTCTTC.

The rearrangement links TRBV12-3 or TRBV12-4 to TRBJ2-2; 14 bases agree with TRBD2. The CDR3 covers 16 residues. The V and J ends lost 6 bases and 0 bases, in that order; junction bases with no gene match: 0. This CDR3 is CASRGLAGANTGELFF. CDR3 in DNA: TGTGCCAGCAGGGGACTAGCGGGAGCGAACACCGGGGAGCTGTTTTTT.

This clonotype rates as medium-sized. The V call is TRBV12-3 or TRBV12-4, the J call TRBJ2-1; TRBD2 agrees at 12 bases. This CDR3 region has 15 residues. Trimming removed 3 bases from V and 7 bases from J; junction bases left unmatched: 4. This CDR3 reads CASSFRTSGVNEQFF. In DNA form, the CDR3 reads TGTGCCAGCAGTTTTCGGACTAGCGGGGTTAATGAGCAGTTCTTC.

This clonotype was detected ten times or more. J is TRBJ2-1 and V is TRBV7-6; D unclear. V was pared by 7 bases and J by 9 bases, with 13 bases between. Germline lookup yields CDR1 SGHVS and CDR2 FNYEAQ. The length of the CDR3 is 12 residues. In DNA form, the CDR3 reads TGTGCCAGCAACCCGGCGAGGACTGAGCAGTTCTTC. Translating gives CASNPARTEQFF.

On this clonotype itself: The junction and the germline gene differ at one end; a read error may be behind it. The CDR3 is CASSSPGRGPTYEQYF. Here the CDR3 DNA reads TGTGCCAGCAGCTCCCCCGGGCGGGGGCCTACCTACGAGCAGTACTTT. This chain connects TRBV11-3 to TRBJ2-3; tentatively, D is TRBD2 (7 bases). The CDR3 loop spans 16 amino acids. The germline V gene has CDR1 SGHNT and CDR2 YENEEA. The whole variable domain, filled in from reference TRBV11-3 and TRBJ2-3, reads EAGVVQSPRYKIIEKKQPVAFWCNPISGHNTLYWYLQNLGQGPELLIRYENEEAVDDSQLPKDRFSAERLKGVDSTLKIQPAELGDSAVYLCASSSPGRGPTYEQYFGPGTRLTVL.

This clonotype has a handful of counts. The chain employs TRBV6-6 and TRBJ2-7; 9 bases line up with TRBD1. The V gene end was trimmed by 0 bases and the J gene end by 3 bases; junction bases not matched to a gene: 3. CDR1 is MNHNY, CDR2 SVGAGI, per germline (reference sequence). The CDR3 is made up of 15 amino acids. Here the CDR3 reads CASSYSWTGVYEQYF. CDR3 in DNA: TGTGCCAGCAGTTACTCCTGGACAGGGGTCTACGAGCAGTACTTC.

The gene calls are TRBV27 and TRBJ2-5; 9 bases map to TRBD1. Gene TRBJ2-7 matches the end of the DNA better, so the J call may be wrong. From germline, CDR1 is MNHEY and CDR2 SMNVEV (reference sequence). There are 15 residues in the CDR3. The CDR3 loop is CASSLGYGTGHEQYF. CDR3 sequence (DNA): TGTGCCAGCAGTTTGGGGTACGGGACAGGGCACGAGCAGTACTTC.

There are a few counts of this clonotype. V usage is TRBV6-1 and J usage is TRBJ2-2; D uncertain. CDR1 is MNHNS, CDR2 SASEGT, per germline. The CDR3 consists of 13 residues. V lost 1 base and J lost 6, with 6 bases in between. The CDR3 loop reads CASSEGDPGELFF. DNA for the CDR3: TGTGCCAGCAGTGAAGGAGATCCCGGGGAGCTGTTTTTT.

The sample holds a few counts of this clonotype. One end of the junction fails to match germline, which may point to a read error. This chain uses TRBV5-3 with TRBJ2-7; D possibly corresponds to TRBD2 (6 bases). TRBV5-3 is an ORF, and what it does is uncertain. The CDR3 length is 13 residues. The CDR3 here is CASSLMEGYEQYF. The CDR3, as DNA: TGTGCCAGCAGCTTGATGGAGGGTTACGAGCAGTACTTC.

CDR3 DNA: TGTGCCAGTAGCGGTAGTACTGAAGCTTTCTTT. Protein: CASSGSTEAFF. The V gene is TRBV19, the J gene TRBJ1-1; D remains ambiguous. The CDR3 covers 11 residues. The germline V gene encodes CDR1 LNHDA and CDR2 SQIVND (reference sequence). The V and J ends lost 6 bases and 5 bases respectively, with 7 bases between them.

J is TRBJ2-1 and V is TRBV7-8; D may be TRBD1 or TRBD2 (5 bases each). CDR3 length: 18 residues. V lost 5 bases and J 13 bases, leaving 33 bases between the germline ends. Germline V gene data show CDR1 as SGHVS and CDR2 as FQNEAQ. In DNA, the CDR3 is TGTGCCAGCAGCCCCCGCCCCTTCGACGGGACCTCACCGAAGACCCAGTTCTTC. Translated: CASSPRPFDGTSPKTQFF.

This clonotype is categorized as medium-sized (0.01 to 0.1%). The V gene is TRBV7-8, the J gene TRBJ2-7; 12 bases are shared with TRBD2. CDR3 length: 15 amino acids. Germline values: CDR1 SGHVS, CDR2 FQNEAQ. The ends lost 1 base at V and 7 bases at J; junction bases unmatched: 5. The CDR3 region has the DNA TGTGCCAGCAGCTTAGAGGGACTAGCGGGTTGGGAGCAGTACTTC. Encoded protein: CASSLEGLAGWEQYF.

The V call is TRBV6-7, the J call TRBJ1-4, with no clear D. TRBV6-7 is an ORF for which the function is uncertain. Trimming left V 6 bases short and J 0 bases short, with 11 bases between. This CDR3 has 15 residues. This CDR3 is CASSLGPATNEKLFF. The CDR3 region has the DNA TGTGCCAGCAGCCTCGGTCCGGCAACTAATGAAAAACTGTTTTTT.

This clonotype was observed many times. The V call is TRBV12-3 or TRBV12-4, the J call TRBJ2-7, with TRBD1 matching over 7 bases. The V gene end was trimmed by 7 bases and the J gene end by 3 bases; junction bases not matched to a gene: 9. This CDR3 spans 14 amino acids. In nucleotides, the CDR3 is TGTGCCAGCACCAACAGGGGTCCGTACTACGAGCAGTACTTC. Amino acids: CASTNRGPYYEQYF.

A few counts support this clonotype. The chain links TRBV6-6 to TRBJ2-7; tentative D call: TRBD1 (5 bases). V was cut by 0 bases and J by 5 bases, with 11 bases left in between. Germline loops: CDR1 MNHNY, CDR2 SVGAGI (reference sequence). There are 14 residues in the CDR3. The CDR3 nucleotides read TGTGCCAGCAGTTACTCGGGGCCCCTGGACGAGCAGTACTTC. This codes for CASSYSGPLDEQYF.